This T cell receptor beta chain was retrieved from a study of cytomegalovirus exposure and HLA in healthy donors. Trimming cost V 3 bases and J 6 bases; bases outside gene matches: 7. The germline V gene has CDR1 MDHEN and CDR2 SYDVKM. The CDR3 covers 15 residues. Amplification used 60 Vbeta primers and 13 Jbeta primers. Clones were sequenced by immunoSEQ multiplex PCR, and TCRdb holds only the in-frame ones, with some missing. Reported are 45,000 to 65,000 clones; the ten largest clones contain 9.5% to 15%. The specimen sequenced was PBMCs. This rearrangement joins TRBV28 to TRBJ2-3; 9 nucleotides line up with TRBD2. This TCR was sampled from a man younger than 35 in good health and CMV-seropositive. CDR3 region: CASSFGGRAGDTQYF. CDR3 DNA: TGTGCCAGCAGTTTTGGCGGGAGGGCGGGGGATACGCAGTATTTT.